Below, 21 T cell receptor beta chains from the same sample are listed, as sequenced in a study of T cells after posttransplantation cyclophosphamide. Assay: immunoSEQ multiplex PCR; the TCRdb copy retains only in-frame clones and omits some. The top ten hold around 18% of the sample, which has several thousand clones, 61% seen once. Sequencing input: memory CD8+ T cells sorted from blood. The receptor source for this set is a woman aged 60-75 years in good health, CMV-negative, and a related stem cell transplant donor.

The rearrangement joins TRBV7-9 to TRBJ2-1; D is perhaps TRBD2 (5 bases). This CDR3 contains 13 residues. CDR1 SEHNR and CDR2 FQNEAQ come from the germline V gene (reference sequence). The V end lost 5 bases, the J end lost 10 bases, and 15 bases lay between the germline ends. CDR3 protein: CASSPSGGREQFF. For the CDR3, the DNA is TGTGCCAGCAGCCCGTCTGGAGGAAGGGAGCAGTTCTTC.

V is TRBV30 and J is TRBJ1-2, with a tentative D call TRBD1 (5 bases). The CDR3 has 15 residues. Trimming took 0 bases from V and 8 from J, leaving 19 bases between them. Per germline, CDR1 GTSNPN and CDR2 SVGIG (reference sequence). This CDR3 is CAWSVRGGALWGYTF. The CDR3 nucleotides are TGTGCCTGGAGTGTACGGGGAGGGGCCCTATGGGGCTACACCTTC.

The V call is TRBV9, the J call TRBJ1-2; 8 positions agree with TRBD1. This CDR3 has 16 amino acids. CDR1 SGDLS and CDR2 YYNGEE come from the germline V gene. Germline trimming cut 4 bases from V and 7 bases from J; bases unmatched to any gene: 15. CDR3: CASSPVRAGGERGYTF. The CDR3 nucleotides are TGTGCCAGCAGCCCAGTCAGGGCAGGGGGCGAGCGTGGCTACACCTTC.

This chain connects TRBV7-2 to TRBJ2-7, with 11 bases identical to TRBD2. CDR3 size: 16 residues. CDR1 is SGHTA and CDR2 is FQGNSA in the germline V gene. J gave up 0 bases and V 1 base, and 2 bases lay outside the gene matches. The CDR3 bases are TGTGCCAGCAGCTTAGAGCTAGCGGGGGGCTCCTACGAGCAGTACTTC. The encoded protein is CASSLELAGGSYEQYF. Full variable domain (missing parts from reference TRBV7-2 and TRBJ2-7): GAGVSQSPSNKVTEKGKDVELRCDPISGHTALYWYRQSLGQGLEFLIYFQGNSAPDKSGLPSDRFSAERTGGSVSTLTIQRTQQEDSAVYLCASSLELAGGSYEQYFGPGTRLTVT.

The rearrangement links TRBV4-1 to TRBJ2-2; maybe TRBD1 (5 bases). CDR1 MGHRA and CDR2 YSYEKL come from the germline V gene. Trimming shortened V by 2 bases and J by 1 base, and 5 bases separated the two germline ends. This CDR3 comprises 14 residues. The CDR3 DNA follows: TGCGCCAGCAGCCAACAGGGGAACACCGGGGAGCTGTTTTTT. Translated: CASSQQGNTGELFF.

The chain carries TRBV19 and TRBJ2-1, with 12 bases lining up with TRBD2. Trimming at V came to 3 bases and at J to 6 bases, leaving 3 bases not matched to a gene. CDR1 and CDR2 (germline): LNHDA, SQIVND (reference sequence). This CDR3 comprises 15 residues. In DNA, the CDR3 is TGTGCCAGTAGTATGGGACTAGCGGGTGGCAATGAGCAGTTCTTC. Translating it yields CASSMGLAGGNEQFF.

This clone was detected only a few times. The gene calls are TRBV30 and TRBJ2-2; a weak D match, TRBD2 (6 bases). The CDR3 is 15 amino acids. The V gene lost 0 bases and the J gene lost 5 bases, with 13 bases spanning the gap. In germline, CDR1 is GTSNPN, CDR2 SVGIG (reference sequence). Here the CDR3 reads CAWSVARRETGELFF. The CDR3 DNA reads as TGTGCCTGGAGTGTGGCTCGGCGGGAAACCGGGGAGCTGTTTTTT. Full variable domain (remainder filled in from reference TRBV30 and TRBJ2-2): SQTIHQWPATLVQPVGSPLSLECTVEGTSNPNLYWYRQAAGRGLQLLFYSVGIGQISSEVPQNLSASRPQDRQFILSSKKLLLSDSGFYLCAWSVARRETGELFFGEGSRLTVL.

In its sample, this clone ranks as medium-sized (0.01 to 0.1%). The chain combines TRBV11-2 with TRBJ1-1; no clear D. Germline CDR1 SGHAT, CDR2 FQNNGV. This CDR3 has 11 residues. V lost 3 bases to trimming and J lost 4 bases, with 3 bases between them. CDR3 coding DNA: TGTGCCAGCAGCTTGAGCACTGAAGCTTTCTTT. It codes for CASSLSTEAFF. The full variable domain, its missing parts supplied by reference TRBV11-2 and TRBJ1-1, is EAGVAQSPRYKIIEKRQSVAFWCNPISGHATLYWYQQILGQGPKLLIQFQNNGVVDDSQLPKDRFSAERLKGVDSTLKIQPAKLEDSAVYLCASSLSTEAFFGQGTRLTVV.

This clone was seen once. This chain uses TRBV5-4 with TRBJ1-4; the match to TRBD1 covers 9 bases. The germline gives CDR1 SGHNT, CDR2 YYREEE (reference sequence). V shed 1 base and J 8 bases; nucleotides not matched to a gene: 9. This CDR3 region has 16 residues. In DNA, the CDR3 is TGTGCCAGCAGCTTGTCGGACAGGGGCTTGGGGGAAAAACTGTTTTTT. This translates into CASSLSDRGLGEKLFF.

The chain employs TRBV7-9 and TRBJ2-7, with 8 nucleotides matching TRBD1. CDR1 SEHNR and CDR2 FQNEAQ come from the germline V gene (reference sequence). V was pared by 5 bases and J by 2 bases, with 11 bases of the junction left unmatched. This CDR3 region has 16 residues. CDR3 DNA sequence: TGTGCCAGCAGCCCAGGACAGGGTTTGAGTGCCTACGAGCAGTACTTC. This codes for CASSPGQGLSAYEQYF.

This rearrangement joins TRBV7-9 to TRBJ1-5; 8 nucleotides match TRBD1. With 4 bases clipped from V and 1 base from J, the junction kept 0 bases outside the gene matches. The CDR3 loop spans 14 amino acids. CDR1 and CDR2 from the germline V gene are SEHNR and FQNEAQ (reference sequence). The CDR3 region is CASSSGGSNQPQHF. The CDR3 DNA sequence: TGTGCCAGCAGCTCAGGGGGCAGCAATCAGCCCCAGCATTTT.

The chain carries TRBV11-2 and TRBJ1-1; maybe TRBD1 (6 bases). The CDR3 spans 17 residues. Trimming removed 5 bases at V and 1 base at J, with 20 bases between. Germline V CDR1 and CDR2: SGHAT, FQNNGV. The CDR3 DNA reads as TGTGCCAGCAGCCCTACCCTCGACAGGACCGCGAACACTGAAGCTTTCTTT. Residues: CASSPTLDRTANTEAFF.

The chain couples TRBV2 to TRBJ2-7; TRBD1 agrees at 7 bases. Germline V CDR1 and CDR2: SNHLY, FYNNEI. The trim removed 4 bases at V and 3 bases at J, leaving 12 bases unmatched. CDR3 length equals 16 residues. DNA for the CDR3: TGTGCCAGCAGTGGGAAAAGACAGGGCACTAACTACGAGCAGTACTTC. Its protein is CASSGKRQGTNYEQYF. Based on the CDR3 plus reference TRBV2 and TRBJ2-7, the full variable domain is EPEVTQTPSHQVTQMGQEVILRCVPISNHLYFYWYRQILGQKVEFLVSFYNNEISEKSEIFDDQFSVERPDGSNFTLKIRSTKLEDSAMYFCASSGKRQGTNYEQYFGPGTRLTVT.

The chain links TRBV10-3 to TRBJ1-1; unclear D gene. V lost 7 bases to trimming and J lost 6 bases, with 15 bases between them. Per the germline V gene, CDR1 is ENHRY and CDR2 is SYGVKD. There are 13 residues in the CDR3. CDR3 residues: CAITPGGSPEAFF. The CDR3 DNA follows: TGTGCCATCACCCCGGGTGGGTCGCCTGAAGCTTTCTTT.

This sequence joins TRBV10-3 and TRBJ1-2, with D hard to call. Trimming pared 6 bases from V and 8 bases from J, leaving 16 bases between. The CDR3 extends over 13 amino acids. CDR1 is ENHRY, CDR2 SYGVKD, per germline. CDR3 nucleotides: TGTGCCATCAGCGGGGTGGAAATGCGGGGCTACACCTTC. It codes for CAISGVEMRGYTF.

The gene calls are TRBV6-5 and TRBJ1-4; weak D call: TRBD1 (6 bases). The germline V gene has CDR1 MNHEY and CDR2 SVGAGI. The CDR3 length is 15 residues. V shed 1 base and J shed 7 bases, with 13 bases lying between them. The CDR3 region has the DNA TGTGCCAGCAGTTACTTGGACAGTCCGTCTGAAAAACTGTTTTTT. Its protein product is CASSYLDSPSEKLFF.

DNA for the CDR3: TGCAGCGCTGCCGGACTGGACGGAGGCTACACCTTC. As protein: CSAAGLDGGYTF. The V call is TRBV29-1, the J call TRBJ1-2, with no clear D. V lost 7 bases to trimming and J lost 8 bases, with 17 bases between them. Germline loops: CDR1 SQVTM, CDR2 ANQGSEA. This CDR3 is built from 12 residues.

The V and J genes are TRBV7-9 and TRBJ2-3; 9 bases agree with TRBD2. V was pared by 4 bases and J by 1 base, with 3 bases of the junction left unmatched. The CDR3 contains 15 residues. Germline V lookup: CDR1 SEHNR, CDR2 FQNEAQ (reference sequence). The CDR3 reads CASSSRTSGTDTQYF. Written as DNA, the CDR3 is TGTGCCAGCAGCTCCAGGACTAGCGGCACAGATACGCAGTATTTT.

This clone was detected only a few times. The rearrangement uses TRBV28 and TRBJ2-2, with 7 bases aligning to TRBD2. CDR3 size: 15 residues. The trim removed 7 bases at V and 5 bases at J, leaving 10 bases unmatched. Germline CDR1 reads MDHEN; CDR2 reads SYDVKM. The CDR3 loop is CASTHAGAATGELFF. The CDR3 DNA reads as TGTGCCAGCACCCATGCGGGAGCAGCGACCGGGGAGCTGTTTTTT.

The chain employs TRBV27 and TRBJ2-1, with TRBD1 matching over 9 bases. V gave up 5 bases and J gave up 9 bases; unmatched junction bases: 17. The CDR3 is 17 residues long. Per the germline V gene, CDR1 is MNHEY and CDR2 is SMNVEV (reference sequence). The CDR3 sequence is CASSNPGGTGFLREQFF. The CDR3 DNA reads TGTGCCAGCAGTAACCCGGGCGGGACAGGGTTCCTTCGTGAGCAGTTCTTC.

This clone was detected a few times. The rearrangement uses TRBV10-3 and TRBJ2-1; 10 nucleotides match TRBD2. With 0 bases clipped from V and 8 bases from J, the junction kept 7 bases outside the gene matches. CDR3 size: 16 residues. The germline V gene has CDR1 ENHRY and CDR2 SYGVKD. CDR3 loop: CAISESASGGADEQFF. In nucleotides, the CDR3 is TGTGCCATCAGTGAGTCCGCTAGCGGGGGTGCAGATGAGCAGTTCTTC.